A single sample is the source of the 18 T cell receptor beta chains below, sequenced in a study of T-cell reconstitution after alpha-beta-depleted transplantation in children. A library of TCRbeta sequences, prepared with unique molecular identifiers, was generated. TCRdb analysed the PCR reads with MiXCR anew, one entry per CDR3 protein. This table holds hundreds of thousands of distinct CDR3 sequences, about 12% found once. This material consisted of PBMCs from the stem cell graft donor, taken from the stem cell graft. The source of these receptors is a human donor who donated a stem cell graft to a child with acute lymphoblastic leukemia.

This clonotype came up many times. The V gene is TRBV10-3, the J gene TRBJ1-1; tentative D call: TRBD1 (6 bases). Looked up from germline, CDR1 is ENHRY and CDR2 is SYGVKD. Trimming removed 6 bases from V and 10 bases from J, with 15 bases in between. The CDR3 extends over 12 amino acids. The CDR3, as DNA: TGTGCCATCAGCAGTAGGAGGGGGGGAGCTTTCTTT. It translates to CAISSRRGGAFF.

This clonotype was observed many times. The gene calls are TRBV7-8 and TRBJ2-1; 8 bases are shared with TRBD1. The length of the CDR3 is 16 residues. V gave up 5 bases and J gave up 0 bases; unmatched junction bases: 6. Per germline, CDR1 SGHVS and CDR2 FQNEAQ. This CDR3 is CASSPGGPSSYNEQFF. Written as DNA, the CDR3 is TGTGCCAGCAGCCCAGGGGGCCCAAGCTCCTACAATGAGCAGTTCTTC. Full variable domain (missing parts from reference TRBV7-8 and TRBJ2-1): GAGVSQSPRYKVAKRGQDVALRCDPISGHVSLFWYQQALGQGPEFLTYFQNEAQLDKSGLPSDRFFAERPEGSVSTLKIQRTQQEDSAVYLCASSPGGPSSYNEQFFGPGTRLTVL.

The table lists this clonotype with a count of one. The conserved closing phenylalanine or tryptophan is absent in this CDR3, likely reflecting a read error. The V and J genes are TRBV20-1 and TRBJ2-7; perhaps TRBD2 as D (7 bases). The CDR3 has 14 amino acids. The germline V gene encodes CDR1 DFQATT and CDR2 SNEGSKA (reference sequence). Trimming left V 3 bases short and J 4 bases short, with 16 bases between. CDR3 nucleotides: TGCAGTGCTAGTCCCCCGGGGGGCTGGTACGAGCAGTACTTG. It codes for CSASPPGGWYEQYL.

This clonotype is a singleton in its sample. This may stem from a read error, because a much larger clone lies one nucleotide away. The chain uses TRBV12-3 or TRBV12-4 and TRBJ1-2; D remains ambiguous. The CDR3 sequence is 13 residues long. As DNA, the CDR3 is TGTGCCAGCAGCCCGGACCTAAACTATCGCTACACCTTC. This sequence encodes CASSPDLNYRYTF.

With regard to this clonotype: This could be a read error, since a much larger clone is one nucleotide away. The chain combines TRBV6-1 with TRBJ1-1, with D uncertain. With 8 bases removed from V and 7 bases from J, the gap between germline ends came to 8 bases. Germline-derived CDR1 and CDR2 are MNHNS and SASEGT. The CDR3 contains 10 residues. CDR3 sequence: CASGWLEAFF. The CDR3 nucleotides are TGTGCCAGCGGTTGGCTTGAAGCTTTCTTT.

This clonotype was counted many times. CDR3 amino acids: CASSSERETQYF. The CDR3 DNA reads as TGTGCCAGCAGCTCCGAAAGGGAGACCCAGTACTTC. This chain joins TRBV13 and TRBJ2-5; D is ambiguous. The CDR3 extends over 12 amino acids. Germline V CDR1 and CDR2: PRHDT, FYEKMQ (reference sequence). Trimming shortened V by 4 bases and J by 5 bases, and 8 bases separated the two germline ends.

This clonotype was detected ten times or more. This chain links TRBV5-1 with TRBJ1-1, with D uncertain. CDR3 length: 15 residues. The germline V gene has CDR1 SGHRS and CDR2 YFSETQ. Trimming shortened V by 1 base and J by 1 base, and 11 bases separated the two germline ends. The CDR3 coding sequence is TGCGCCAGCAGCTTGAAAGAAGGGAAGAACACTGAAGCTTTCTTT. Its protein product is CASSLKEGKNTEAFF.

This clonotype was seen repeatedly, ten times or more. The J gene is TRBJ2-3, the V gene TRBV6-2 or TRBV6-3; 9 bases fit TRBD1. The CDR3 consists of 14 residues. CDR1 and CDR2 (germline): MNHEY, SVGEGT. J was trimmed by 4 bases and V by 7 bases; bases with no gene match: 6. CDR3 sequence (DNA): TGTGCCAGCAAGTACAGGGGGCATGCAGATACGCAGTATTTT. This gives the protein CASKYRGHADTQYF.

This clonotype has more than one count but fewer than ten. The CDR3 DNA is TGTGCCATCAGTGAGGGGGACTCCACCCCCTACAATGAGCAGTTCTTC. Its protein is CAISEGDSTPYNEQFF. The chain links TRBV10-3 to TRBJ2-1; possible D gene TRBD2, 6 bases. V lost 2 bases and J 2 bases, leaving 13 bases between the germline ends. Germline V lookup: CDR1 ENHRY, CDR2 SYGVKD. This CDR3 has 16 residues.

The chain has TRBV19 and TRBJ2-4; D is perhaps TRBD1 (5 bases). This CDR3 is built from 16 residues. V shed 4 bases and J shed 7 bases, with 20 bases lying between them. CDR1 is LNHDA and CDR2 is SQIVND in the germline V gene (reference sequence). CDR3 in DNA: TGTGCCAGTAGTAAATTCGGACACCTACAAGGGAACATTCAGTACTTC. Protein sequence: CASSKFGHLQGNIQYF.

This clonotype was counted only a few times. The chain uses TRBV20-1 and TRBJ2-7; 7 bases align to TRBD2. From germline, CDR1 is DFQATT and CDR2 SNEGSKA (reference sequence). The V and J ends lost 2 bases and 0 bases, in that order; junction bases with no gene match: 10. The CDR3 is 16 residues long. Written as DNA, the CDR3 is TGCAGTGCTAGAAGCTACGGGCTAGCGGCCTCCTACGAGCAGTACTTC. Translated: CSARSYGLAASYEQYF.

Remarks on this clonotype: It may be a read error: a sequence one base away is much more abundant. This rearrangement joins TRBV5-1 to TRBJ1-6; D uncertain. Germline-derived CDR1 and CDR2 are SGHRS and YFSETQ. This CDR3 spans 13 amino acids. In DNA form, the CDR3 reads TGCTCCAGCAGCGGGGTAAGGGATTCACCCCTCCACTTT. Its translation: CSSSGVRDSPLHF.

This clonotype occurred many times. This chain connects TRBV5-1 to TRBJ2-5; no firm D call. Germline lookup yields CDR1 SGHRS and CDR2 YFSETQ. This CDR3 comprises 13 residues. V was cut by 0 bases and J by 1 base, with 4 bases left in between. CDR3 nucleotide sequence: TGCGCCAGCAGCTTGGTTTCCCAAGAGACCCAGTACTTC. The encoded protein is CASSLVSQETQYF.

This clonotype showed up many times. The CDR3 nucleotides read TGCAGTGCTAGAGATGGGGGGCAGGGCTGGCAGGAGACCCAGTACTTC. It encodes CSARDGGQGWQETQYF. V and J are TRBV20-1 and TRBJ2-5; D may be TRBD1 or TRBD2 (6 bases each). This CDR3 is 16 amino acids long. Germline V gene sequence: CDR1 DFQATT, CDR2 SNEGSKA (reference sequence). V shed 0 bases and J shed 5 bases, with 19 bases lying between them.

The rearrangement joins TRBV12-3 or TRBV12-4 to TRBJ1-2; D not resolved. V gave up 3 bases and J gave up 6 bases, with 11 bases separating them. CDR3 length: 13 residues. CDR3 in DNA: TGTGCCAGCAGTTTGCGGGGAGTGGATGGCTACACCTTC. Amino acids: CASSLRGVDGYTF.

This clonotype was counted at least ten times. This chain uses TRBV12-3 or TRBV12-4 with TRBJ2-5; D is perhaps TRBD1 (6 bases). The V end lost 7 bases, the J end lost 5 bases, and 14 bases lay between the germline ends. The CDR3 contains 13 residues. The CDR3 region is CASNIQGDETQYF. The DNA for the CDR3 is TGTGCCAGCAATATACAGGGAGACGAGACCCAGTACTTC.

This clonotype was recorded many times. This chain connects TRBV12-3 or TRBV12-4 to TRBJ1-1, with a tentative D call TRBD1 (6 bases). Trimming cost V 5 bases and J 8 bases, with 9 bases left between them. CDR3 size: 11 residues. In DNA, the CDR3 is TGTGCCAGCAGTCCTGGGACAGAAGCTTTCTTT. Translation: CASSPGTEAFF.

This clonotype was seen at least ten times. The chain combines TRBV7-9 with TRBJ2-1; 10 positions agree with TRBD2. Germline CDR1 and CDR2: SEHNR and FQNEAQ (reference sequence). V lost 2 bases and J lost 6; bases outside the gene matches: 10. The CDR3 is 17 amino acids. For the CDR3, the DNA is TGTGCCAGCAGCTTACTAGCGGGGGCCGAGGTAGCCAATGAGCAGTTCTTC. Its protein is CASSLLAGAEVANEQFF.